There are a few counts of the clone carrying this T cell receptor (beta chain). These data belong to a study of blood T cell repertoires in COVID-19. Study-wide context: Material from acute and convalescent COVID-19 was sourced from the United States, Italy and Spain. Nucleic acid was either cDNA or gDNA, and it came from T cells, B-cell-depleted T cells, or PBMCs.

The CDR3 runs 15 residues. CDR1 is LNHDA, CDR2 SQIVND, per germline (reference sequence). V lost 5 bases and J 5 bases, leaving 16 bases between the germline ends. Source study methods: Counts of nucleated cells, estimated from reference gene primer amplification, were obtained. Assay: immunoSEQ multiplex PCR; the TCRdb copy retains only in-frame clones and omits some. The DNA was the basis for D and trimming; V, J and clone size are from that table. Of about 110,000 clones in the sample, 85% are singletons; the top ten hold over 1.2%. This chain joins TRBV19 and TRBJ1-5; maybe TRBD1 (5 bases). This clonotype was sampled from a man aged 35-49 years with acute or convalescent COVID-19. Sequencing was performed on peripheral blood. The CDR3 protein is CASSAQGGSDQPQHF. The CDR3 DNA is TGTGCCAGTAGTGCCCAGGGCGGGAGCGATCAGCCCCAGCATTTT.